Each of the 18 T cell receptor beta chains below was sequenced from the same sample in a study of blood T cell repertoires in COVID-19. Here immunoSEQ multiplex PCR was the method, and the copy in TCRdb shows in-frame clones only, minus some. Of around 93,000 clones in the sample, roughly 71% were seen once. Source material: peripheral blood. The source of these receptors is a woman over 75 with acute or convalescent COVID-19.

This chain links TRBV5-1 with TRBJ2-3, with TRBD2 matching over 8 bases. Germline CDR1 SGHRS, CDR2 YFSETQ. Germline trimming cut 2 bases from V and 4 bases from J; bases unmatched to any gene: 3. The CDR3 totals 14 residues. DNA for the CDR3: TGCGCCAGCAGCTTTGGGACTAGTCCAGATACGCAGTATTTT. It codes for CASSFGTSPDTQYF.

This clone was seen a few times. The chain uses TRBV6-4 and TRBJ1-2; D gene uncertain. The CDR3 consists of 14 residues. V was clipped by 8 bases and J by 4 bases, with 17 bases between them. Germline CDR1 reads MRHNA; CDR2 reads SNTAGT. The CDR3 DNA sequence: TGTGCCAGCCCCTACATGCCGGGATCCTATGGCTACACCTTC. As protein: CASPYMPGSYGYTF.

Only a few counts were recorded for this clone. The chain is built from TRBV6-6 and TRBJ1-5; 8 nucleotides line up with TRBD1. CDR3 length: 15 amino acids. The V and J ends lost 5 bases and 9 bases, in that order; junction bases with no gene match: 12. Germline V gene lookup returns CDR1 MNHNY and CDR2 SVGAGI (reference sequence). CDR3 coding DNA: TGTGCCAGCAGTGACAGGACAGGGCCCCTGGGGCCCCAGCATTTT. Translating it yields CASSDRTGPLGPQHF.

Remarks on this clone: In the same sample, other DNA sequences code for this CDR3. The chain recombines TRBV3-1 (or the pseudogene TRBV3-2) with TRBJ1-3, with unresolved D. V lost 4 bases and J 4 bases, leaving 11 bases between the germline ends. The CDR3 runs to 14 residues. Germline CDR1 reads LGHDT; CDR2 reads YNNKEL (reference sequence). CDR3 residues: CASSPTTGGNTIYF. The CDR3, as DNA: TGTGCCAGCAGCCCGACGACGGGGGGAAACACCATATATTTT.

This sequence joins TRBV7-2 and TRBJ2-5, with 7 bases lining up with TRBD1. Germline CDR1 reads SGHTA; CDR2 reads FQGNSA. V lost 4 bases to trimming and J lost 4 bases; unmatched junction nucleotides: 12. The CDR3 extends over 16 amino acids. The CDR3 is CASSSISQRQGETQYF. The CDR3 DNA reads as TGTGCCAGCAGCTCCATATCACAGCGACAGGGAGAGACCCAGTACTTC. The variable domain in full, completed from reference TRBV7-2 and TRBJ2-5, reads GAGVSQSPSNKVTEKGKDVELRCDPISGHTALYWYRQSLGQGLEFLIYFQGNSAPDKSGLPSDRFSAERTGGSVSTLTIQRTQQEDSAVYLCASSSISQRQGETQYFGPGTRLLVL.

This chain uses TRBV18 with TRBJ1-5; D ambiguous. Germline V gene sequence: CDR1 KGHSH, CDR2 LQKENI. This CDR3 spans 15 amino acids. V lost 3 bases and J lost 4, with 13 bases in between. The CDR3 spells CASSPGEGANQPQHF. CDR3 in DNA: TGTGCCAGCTCACCTGGAGAGGGTGCAAATCAGCCCCAGCATTTT.

The chain couples TRBV5-4 to TRBJ1-1; possibly TRBD1 for D (6 bases). Germline V lookup: CDR1 SGHNT, CDR2 YYREEE (reference sequence). V lost 4 bases and J 7 bases, leaving 23 bases between the germline ends. This CDR3 is built from 16 residues. As DNA, the CDR3 is TGTGCCAGCAGCCCCGATCCCACAGGGTCTTATGGTGAAGCTTTCTTT. Its protein product is CASSPDPTGSYGEAFF.

CDR3 in amino acids: CASSPRTGVNEQFF. CDR3 in DNA: TGTGCCAGCAGCCCAAGGACAGGAGTCAATGAGCAGTTCTTC. J is TRBJ2-1 and V is TRBV7-9; 7 bases match TRBD1. CDR3 length equals 14 residues. Trimming took 5 bases from V and 6 from J; bases not matched to a gene: 7. The germline gives CDR1 SEHNR, CDR2 FQNEAQ (reference sequence).

The chain has TRBV23-1 and TRBJ1-4; 9 bases are a match to TRBD1. TRBV23-1 is designated an ORF whose function remains uncertain. This CDR3 has 17 amino acids. V lost 6 bases, J lost 2 bases, and 10 bases stayed unmatched. CDR3 region: CASRIDRGRVTNEKLFF. For the CDR3, the DNA is TGCGCCAGCAGAATCGACAGGGGGAGGGTGACTAATGAAAAACTGTTTTTT.

The chain carries TRBV2 and TRBJ1-6; no reliable D call. The V gene's germline CDR1 is SNHLY and CDR2 FYNNEI. Trimming removed 10 bases at V and 0 bases at J, with 16 bases between. CDR3 length: 16 amino acids. The CDR3 DNA is TGTGCCATTTTCCGGGAAGCAAGCTCCTATAATTCACCCCTCCACTTT. This sequence encodes CAIFREASSYNSPLHF.

The J gene is TRBJ1-2, the V gene TRBV28; tentatively, D is TRBD1 (5 bases). The germline V and J ends were trimmed by 7 bases and 4 bases, with 19 bases remaining between them. Germline CDR1 MDHEN, CDR2 SYDVKM. The CDR3 is made up of 15 amino acids. The CDR3 DNA is TGTGCCAGCACCCCGGCCTCACAGGATCTCTATGGCTACACCTTC. This encodes CASTPASQDLYGYTF.

This chain uses TRBV6-2 or TRBV6-3 with TRBJ1-2; 7 bases agree with TRBD1. The CDR3 spans 15 residues. CDR1 MNHEY and CDR2 SVGEGT come from the germline V gene. Germline trimming cut 7 bases from V and 0 bases from J; bases unmatched to any gene: 8. The CDR3 protein is CASTPPGQPNYGYTF. The DNA of the CDR3 is TGTGCCAGCACCCCGCCGGGACAGCCTAACTATGGCTACACCTTC.

This chain links TRBV20-1 with TRBJ1-1; D is undetermined. With 3 bases removed from V and 0 bases from J, the gap between germline ends came to 14 bases. The CDR3 runs to 15 residues. CDR1 is DFQATT, CDR2 SNEGSKA, per germline (reference sequence). CDR3 region: CSASANHYMNTEAFF. The CDR3, as DNA: TGCAGTGCTAGTGCCAACCACTACATGAACACTGAAGCTTTCTTT.

The rearrangement uses TRBV18 and TRBJ2-5; 8 bases fit TRBD1. Germline V CDR1 and CDR2: KGHSH, LQKENI. V lost 3 bases to trimming and J lost 2 bases; unmatched junction nucleotides: 5. The CDR3 runs to 15 residues. The CDR3 DNA is TGTGCCAGCTCACCCTTGCGGACAGGGCAAGAGACCCAGTACTTC. Translation: CASSPLRTGQETQYF. Supplemented by reference TRBV18 and TRBJ2-5, the full variable domain reads NAGVMQNPRHLVRRRGQEARLRCSPMKGHSHVYWYRQLPEEGLKFMVYLQKENIIDESGMPKERFSAEFPKEGPSILRIQQVVRGDSAAYFCASSPLRTGQETQYFGPGTRLLVL.

This chain links TRBV30 with TRBJ1-1; perhaps TRBD1 as D (5 bases). The V end lost 5 bases, the J end lost 1 base, and 14 bases lay between the germline ends. This CDR3 comprises 14 residues. Germline CDR1 and CDR2: GTSNPN and SVGIG (reference sequence). Here the CDR3 DNA reads TGTGCCTGGGGTATATGGGGCGCGAACACTGAAGCTTTCTTT. It yields the protein CAWGIWGANTEAFF.

This clone was seen a few times. The chain carries TRBV30 and TRBJ2-3, with a possible D match to TRBD2 (6 bases). Trimming took 3 bases from V and 4 from J, leaving 8 bases between them. This CDR3 is 12 amino acids long. The V gene's germline CDR1 is GTSNPN and CDR2 SVGIG (reference sequence). CDR3 nucleotide sequence: TGTGCCTGGAGCGGGAGCGCAGATACGCAGTATTTT. Translated, it gives CAWSGSADTQYF.

The chain uses TRBV6-2 or TRBV6-3 and TRBJ2-7; 12 bases are a match to TRBD1. The germline CDR1 and CDR2 sequences are MNHEY and SVGEGT. CDR3 length equals 16 residues. With V trimmed by 5 bases and J by 3 bases, 8 bases remained unmatched. CDR3 region: CASSTPGQGALYEQYF. The CDR3 coding sequence is TGTGCCAGCAGTACCCCGGGACAGGGGGCCCTCTACGAGCAGTACTTC.

V usage is TRBV2 and J usage is TRBJ2-3, with a possible D match to TRBD2 (5 bases). Trimming took off 3 bases at V and 0 bases at J, with 10 bases between the two ends. This CDR3 is built from 15 residues. The V gene's germline CDR1 is SNHLY and CDR2 FYNNEI. CDR3 sequence reads: CASSEEALSTDTQYF. CDR3 coding DNA: TGTGCCAGCAGTGAGGAGGCCCTAAGCACAGATACGCAGTATTTT.